These T cell receptor beta chains were read from a single sample in a study. One entry per CDR3 protein results from TCRdb running MiXCR on the 5' RACE reads. The sample holds 35,000 to 50,000 distinct CDR3 sequences, roughly a fifth seen once. The specimen was Tregs sorted from blood. All receptors come from a female donor with breast cancer. Both conserved end residues are part of each CDR3. A D gene is named only where the DNA matches it firmly. Size is omitted from some rows. Given values are once, few, many or a class for expanded clones.

size	J	length	D	V	DNA	CDR3
.	TRBJ1-5	14	TRBD1	TRBV12-3/TRBV12-4	TGTGCCAGCAGCACGGCCGACAGGGACCAGCCCCAGCATTTT	CASSTADRDQPQHF
many	TRBJ2-1	16	TRBD2	TRBV4-2	TGTGCCAGCAGCTTCCTAGCGGGAGCATCCTACAATGAGCAGTTCTTC	CASSFLAGASYNEQFF
few	TRBJ2-7	15	TRBD1	TRBV28	TGTGCCAGCAGTTTTCGACAGGGCTGGGCCTACGAGCAGTACTTC	CASSFRQGWAYEQYF
few	TRBJ2-7	16	TRBD1	TRBV11-2	TGTGCCAGCAGCTTAGGGGCTCTGACAGGGGGCAACGAGCAGTACTTC	CASSLGALTGGNEQYF
.	TRBJ2-3	15	TRBD2	TRBV20-1	TGCAGTGCTTGGGAGGGGCTAGGGGGCACAGATACGCAGTATTTT	CSAWEGLGGTDTQYF
few	TRBJ2-7	16	TRBD2	TRBV27	TGTGCCAGCAGTCCCGTTAGCGGGAGCTCCCCGGTCGAGCAGTACTTC	CASSPVSGSSPVEQYF
few	TRBJ2-2	16	.	TRBV27	TGTGCCAGCAGGGCGTTGATGCCCTTTCGCACCGGGGAGCTGTTTTTT	CASRALMPFRTGELFF
few	TRBJ2-1	14	.	TRBV5-1	TGCGCCAGCAGCTTGGTTTGGGTAGTGGATGAGCAGTTCTTC	CASSLVWVVDEQFF
.	TRBJ2-2	12	TRBD2	TRBV2	TGTGCCAGGGACGGGGGGACCGGGGAGCTGTTTTTT	CARDGGTGELFF
few	TRBJ1-5	13	.	TRBV4-1	TGCGCCAGCAGCGAAAGTAGGTTCGAGCCCCAGCATTTT	CASSESRFEPQHF
.	TRBJ1-1	18	.	TRBV12-3/TRBV12-4	TGTGCCAGCACGACCACGGTAGTGCTTTTATACATGAACACTGAAGCTTTCTTT	CASTTTVVLLYMNTEAFF
few	TRBJ2-7	16	TRBD2	TRBV4-3	TGCGCCAGCGGCCAAGGAGCTAGCGGACACTCCTACGAGCAGTACTTC	CASGQGASGHSYEQYF
many	TRBJ1-2	16	TRBD1	TRBV4-1	TGCGCCAGCAGCCATCATATAGGACAGGATCCGAATGGCTACACCTTC	CASSHHIGQDPNGYTF
.	TRBJ2-1	15	TRBD2	TRBV10-3	TGTGCCATCAGTGAGTCGGGCGGGAGGCACAATGAGCAGTTCTTC	CAISESGGRHNEQFF
.	TRBJ1-2	15	.	TRBV20-1	TGCAGTGCTAAAGGGACCCTTGGGTCTAACTATGGCTACACCTTC	CSAKGTLGSNYGYTF
few	TRBJ2-7	13	TRBD1	TRBV5-1	TGCGCCGGCAGCTTTACAGGGGCCTACGAGCAGTACTTC	CAGSFTGAYEQYF
medium-sized	TRBJ1-2	15	.	TRBV9	TGTGCCAGCAGCGTTGCTACTGGGACGGACTATGGCTACACCTTC	CASSVATGTDYGYTF
few	TRBJ2-3	14	TRBD1	TRBV12-3/TRBV12-4	TGTGCCAGCCGGGACAGCCTAAGCACAGATACGCAGTATTTT	CASRDSLSTDTQYF
.	TRBJ2-1	16	.	TRBV19	TGTGCCAGTAGTATATCAAGGGGCTGGTCCTACAATGAGCAGTTCTTC	CASSISRGWSYNEQFF
.	TRBJ1-4	13	.	TRBV4-3	TGCGCCAGCAGCCAACACGGAGAGGAAAAACTGTTTTTT	CASSQHGEEKLFF
.	TRBJ2-2	16	TRBD2	TRBV18	TGTGCCAGCTCACCGGGACTAGCGACTAACACCGGGGAGCTGTTTTTT	CASSPGLATNTGELFF
.	TRBJ2-3	16	TRBD2	TRBV20-1	TGCAGTGCTAGAGTCCCTAGCGGGCTTAGCACAGATACGCAGTATTTT	CSARVPSGLSTDTQYF
many	TRBJ1-2	14	.	TRBV5-5	TGTGCCAGCAGCTTGAACAGGGAGTTTGGAGGCTACACCTTC	CASSLNREFGGYTF
.	TRBJ2-1	15	.	TRBV27	TGTGCCAGCAGTTTAAGGGACACAGACTACCATGAGCAGTTCTTC	CASSLRDTDYHEQFF
few	TRBJ2-7	13	TRBD2	TRBV5-1	TGCGCCAGCAGCCCCGGACTAGGCTACGAGCAGTACTTC	CASSPGLGYEQYF
.	TRBJ1-2	17	.	TRBV9	TGTGCCAGCAGCTATAAAGGGGCAGCAGAGGGTGGCTACGGCTACACCTTC	CASSYKGAAEGGYGYTF
.	TRBJ1-5	18	.	TRBV6-2/TRBV6-3	TGTGCCAGCAGTTACCCAGTAGGCTGGGTTGATAGCAATCAGCCCCAGCATTTT	CASSYPVGWVDSNQPQHF
.	TRBJ1-5	14	.	TRBV25-1	TGTGCCAGCAGTGAACGATCAAACAATCAGCCCCAGCATTTT	CASSERSNNQPQHF
many	TRBJ1-2	15	TRBD1	TRBV5-5	TGTGCCAGCAGCTTGTTACAGGGGGCGTTCGATGGCTACACCTTC	CASSLLQGAFDGYTF
many	TRBJ2-1	17	TRBD2	TRBV9	TGTGCCAGCAGCGTAGGTCCTAGCGGGAGCTTTTCCAATGAGCAGTTCTTC	CASSVGPSGSFSNEQFF
many	TRBJ1-2	12	.	TRBV5-1	TGCGCCAGCAGCCTGGAAAACCATGGCTACACCTTC	CASSLENHGYTF
few	TRBJ2-3	12	.	TRBV5-5	TGTGCCAGCAGCTTGTTGGAGGATACGCAGTATTTT	CASSLLEDTQYF